The present T cell receptor beta chain was sequenced within a study of response to subunit inactivated influenza vaccine. This clonotype was detected many times. CDR1 and CDR2 (germline): MNHEY, SMNVEV (reference sequence). Between the trimmed V and J ends, which lost 6 bases and 10 bases, there was a span of 13 bases. The CDR3 is 13 residues long. TCRdb independently ran MiXCR on the RT-PCR reads; one entry per CDR3 protein. This sample carries about 620,000 distinct CDR3 sequences, 11% of them seen once, and the ten largest clones take roughly 11%. These data also featured in a second study, about T cells expressing NK-cell markers. As that study records: The TCR beta cDNA came from 5'RACE template switching with UMIs.

The sample consisted of PBMCs from blood, taken on the day of vaccination. The chain combines TRBV27 with TRBJ1-6, with D perhaps matching TRBD1 (6 bases). This receptor was taken from a man aged 45 to 65 who received an inactivated influenza vaccine. The CDR3 spells CASRSDSRSPLHF. The CDR3 region has the DNA TGTGCCAGCAGGTCGGACAGTAGGTCACCCCTCCACTTT.